A selection of T cell receptor beta chains follows, all from one sample in a study of T cell responses to AZD1222 COVID-19 vaccine. Data came from immunoSEQ multiplex PCR; TCRdb stores just in-frame clones and leaves some out. The sample contains tens of thousands of clones, approximately 78% of which appear only once. Sequences were derived from peripheral blood, sampled on day 0 of AZD1222 vaccination. Receptors originate from an adult in good health. The CDR3 runs from the conserved cysteine through the conserved F or W. D genes are given only for firm matches. A row's size may be missing; if present it is once, few, many or a size class.

J gene,clone size,V gene,D gene,CDR3 protein,CDR3 DNA
TRBJ2-1,.,TRBV7-2,TRBD2,CASSFHPSGTSSYNEQFF,TGTGCCAGCAGCTTCCACCCTAGCGGGACGAGCTCCTACAATGAGCAGTTCTTC
TRBJ1-2,.,TRBV5-6,.,CASSLWDGYTF,TGTGCCAGCAGCTTGTGGGACGGCTACACCTTC
TRBJ2-2,.,TRBV4-1,TRBD1,CASSPDRGSTGELFF,TGCGCCAGCAGCCCGGACAGGGGGTCGACCGGGGAGCTGTTTTTT
TRBJ2-1,.,TRBV7-2,TRBD1,CASSLVAGRGNEQFF,TGTGCCAGCAGCTTAGTTGCTGGCAGGGGGAATGAGCAGTTCTTC
TRBJ1-1,.,TRBV5-6,.,CASSLKSFVYTEAFF,TGTGCCAGCAGCTTGAAGTCCTTTGTGTACACTGAAGCTTTCTTT
TRBJ2-7,.,TRBV7-9,.,CASGGGSYEQYF,TGTGCCAGCGGGGGAGGCTCCTACGAGCAGTACTTC
TRBJ1-5,few,TRBV15,.,CATADEGGNQPQHF,TGTGCCACCGCCGACGAAGGGGGCAATCAGCCCCAGCATTTT
TRBJ2-5,.,TRBV2,.,CASSEARDELQETQYF,TGTGCCAGCAGTGAAGCGCGAGACGAGCTTCAGGAGACCCAGTACTTC
TRBJ1-2,medium-sized,TRBV12-3/TRBV12-4,.,CASSLWQGYGYTF,TGTGCCAGCAGTTTGTGGCAGGGATATGGCTACACCTTC
TRBJ1-4,.,TRBV5-1,.,CASNPGGLTGEKLFF,TGCGCCAGCAACCCCGGAGGTCTAACGGGTGAAAAACTGTTTTTT
TRBJ2-2,.,TRBV27,TRBD2,CASTQLGLPNTGELFF,TGTGCCAGCACCCAACTGGGACTACCGAACACCGGGGAGCTGTTTTTT
TRBJ2-1,.,TRBV6-2/TRBV6-3,.,CASSLVTQGVGLVQNEQFF,TGTGCCAGCAGCTTAGTAACGCAGGGGGTCGGACTAGTTCAGAATGAGCAGTTCTTC
TRBJ2-2,.,TRBV6-5,.,CASRAPAGNTGELFF,TGTGCCAGCAGGGCGCCGGCAGGGAACACCGGGGAGCTGTTTTTT
TRBJ2-5,.,TRBV7-9,TRBD2,CASSSGILAGQETQYF,TGTGCCAGCAGCTCCGGAATTCTAGCGGGACAAGAGACCCAGTACTTC
TRBJ1-5,.,TRBV7-9,.,CASSSDAGWAQPQHF,TGTGCCAGCAGCTCGGACGCGGGATGGGCTCAGCCCCAGCATTTT
TRBJ2-1,.,TRBV27,TRBD2,CASSSPSGRAVNEQFF,TGTGCCAGCAGCTCCCCAAGCGGGAGGGCCGTTAATGAGCAGTTCTTC
TRBJ1-2,.,TRBV19,TRBD1,CASRPGQGPGYTF,TGTGCCAGTAGACCAGGACAGGGGCCTGGCTACACCTTC
TRBJ1-5,.,TRBV10-3,.,CAIKDIGNQPQHF,TGTGCCATCAAGGATATAGGCAATCAGCCCCAGCATTTT
TRBJ2-7,.,TRBV6-5,.,CASSYSRVAVYEQYF,TGTGCCAGCAGTTACTCCCGGGTGGCGGTCTACGAGCAGTACTTC
TRBJ1-5,.,TRBV7-9,.,CASSRGDSAGGPQHF,TGTGCCAGCAGCCGGGGGGACTCCGCCGGGGGGCCCCAGCATTTT
TRBJ1-1,.,TRBV6-5,.,CATTLWGEAFF,TGTGCCACCACCCTTTGGGGGGAAGCTTTCTTT
TRBJ1-3,.,TRBV19,TRBD1,CASSASRGRGNTIYF,TGTGCCAGTAGTGCGAGCAGGGGGCGCGGAAACACCATATATTTT
TRBJ2-1,.,TRBV6-5,.,CASSRERIYNEQFF,TGTGCCAGCAGTCGTGAAAGGATCTACAATGAGCAGTTCTTC
TRBJ2-5,.,TRBV9,TRBD2,CASSVGASGRETQYF,TGTGCCAGCAGCGTAGGAGCTAGCGGGAGAGAGACCCAGTACTTC
TRBJ2-4,.,TRBV4-1,TRBD2,CASSQDRAGGPKNIQYF,TGCGCCAGCAGCCAAGATAGAGCGGGGGGTCCCAAAAACATTCAGTACTTC
TRBJ1-5,.,TRBV7-9,.,CASSSSPGNQPQHF,TGTGCCAGCAGCTCCTCCCCAGGTAATCAGCCCCAGCATTTT
TRBJ2-1,.,TRBV2,TRBD2,CASRETSGGRYEQFF,TGTGCCAGCAGGGAGACTAGCGGGGGTAGGTATGAGCAGTTCTTC
TRBJ2-1,.,TRBV14,.,CASSPQGRIKQFF,TGTGCCAGCAGCCCCCAGGGTCGGATAAAGCAGTTCTTC
TRBJ2-2,few,TRBV5-1,TRBD2,CASSFGTSGFTNTGELFF,TGCGCCAGCAGCTTCGGGACTAGCGGTTTCACGAACACCGGGGAGCTGTTTTTT
TRBJ2-1,.,TRBV2,.,CASSEGRSGRLEEQFF,TGTGCCAGCAGTGAAGGGAGGTCAGGGAGGCTCGAAGAGCAGTTCTTC
TRBJ1-5,.,TRBV3-1/TRBV3-2,TRBD1,CASSLRGNQPQHF,TGTGCCAGCAGCCTCAGGGGGAATCAGCCCCAGCATTTT
TRBJ1-2,once,TRBV14,.,CASSQDWAGDNYGYTF,TGTGCCAGCAGCCAAGATTGGGCAGGGGATAACTATGGCTACACCTTC
TRBJ2-2,few,TRBV12-3/TRBV12-4,.,CASRAGQTGELFF,TGTGCCAGCAGGGCGGGACAGACCGGGGAGCTGTTTTTT
TRBJ2-1,.,TRBV7-3,.,CASSGPPLGHNEQFF,TGTGCCAGCAGCGGTCCCCCCCTAGGGCACAATGAGCAGTTCTTC
TRBJ2-7,.,TRBV7-9,.,CASSPRQSYEQYF,TGTGCCAGCAGCCCCCGACAGTCCTACGAGCAGTACTTC
TRBJ2-3,.,TRBV6-6,TRBD2,CASSRTGGLAGKTDTQYF,TGTGCCAGCAGTCGAACGGGGGGACTAGCGGGAAAAACAGATACGCAGTATTTT
TRBJ2-2,.,TRBV9,.,CASAGNQLTGNTGELFF,TGTGCCAGCGCCGGAAATCAACTGACAGGGAACACCGGGGAGCTGTTTTTT
TRBJ2-2,.,TRBV9,TRBD1,CASSATGGEDWAGELFF,TGTGCCAGCAGCGCGACAGGGGGCGAGGATTGGGCCGGGGAGCTGTTTTTT
TRBJ1-1,.,TRBV9,TRBD1,CASSVGDRDYTEAFF,TGTGCCAGCAGCGTAGGGGACAGGGATTACACTGAAGCTTTCTTT